Shown below are 11 T cell receptor beta chains from a single sample sequenced in a study of blood T cell repertoires in COVID-19 (dated by TCRdb to 2019 to 2021). Library preparation used the immunoSEQ multiplex PCR assay. Imported from immuneACCESS, the table was reduced by TCRdb to in-frame sequences with V and J called. These copies leave out some clones; in studies compared against another copy, an unresolved V gene accounts for under half, and the cause of the remainder is not known. Across this sample there are about 79,000 clones, with approximately 90% seen only once. The ten largest clones add up to approximately 15% of the sample. Sequencing input: peripheral blood. These receptors originate from a man aged 65 to 85 with active or convalescent COVID-19.

This CDR3 is CASSSRANRETDTQYF. The CDR3 nucleotides are TGTGCCAGCAGCTCTCGGGCGAACAGGGAAACAGATACGCAGTATTTT. V usage is TRBV5-6 and J usage is TRBJ2-3, with a possible D match to TRBD1 (6 bases). The CDR3 runs 16 residues. The germline V and J ends were trimmed by 3 bases and 3 bases, with 17 bases remaining between them. Germline CDR1 and CDR2: SGHDT and YYEEEE.

The rearrangement uses TRBV10-3 and TRBJ1-5; D call uncertain. With 3 bases removed from V and 2 bases from J, the gap between germline ends came to 14 bases. Germline assignment: CDR1 ENHRY and CDR2 SYGVKD. The CDR3 is 16 residues long. CDR3 sequence: CAISEVGRSRNQPQHF. The CDR3 DNA follows: TGTGCCATCAGTGAAGTGGGCAGGTCCCGCAATCAGCCCCAGCATTTT.

The chain uses TRBV7-9 and TRBJ2-1; 11 bases match TRBD2. V dropped 0 bases and J dropped 1; count of bases not matched to a gene: 5. The germline V gene encodes CDR1 SEHNR and CDR2 FQNEAQ (reference sequence). The CDR3 covers 18 residues. Here the CDR3 reads CASSLARTSGSSYNEQFF. The DNA for the CDR3 is TGTGCCAGCAGCTTAGCGCGAACTAGCGGGAGTTCCTACAATGAGCAGTTCTTC.

The chain joins TRBV18 to TRBJ1-5, with TRBD1 matching 7 bases. The CDR3 runs to 17 residues. V was pared by 5 bases and J by 5 bases, with 15 bases of the junction left unmatched. The V gene's germline CDR1 is KGHSH and CDR2 LQKENI. The CDR3 here is CASSAGTDNLRDQPQHF. CDR3 DNA sequence: TGTGCCAGCTCAGCCGGGACAGATAATCTCAGGGATCAGCCCCAGCATTTT.

The chain carries TRBV7-8 and TRBJ1-4; 10 nucleotides agree with TRBD1. The V and J ends lost 5 bases and 8 bases, in that order; junction bases with no gene match: 20. CDR1 and CDR2 from the germline V gene are SGHVS and FQNEAQ. The CDR3 runs to 19 residues. CDR3 DNA: TGTGCCAGCAGCCAAACCCTCGGGACAGGGGATATGGGGAGAGAAAAACTGTTTTTT. Its translation is CASSQTLGTGDMGREKLFF.

V usage is TRBV27 and J usage is TRBJ1-1; 10 bases are a match to TRBD1. Germline assignment: CDR1 MNHEY and CDR2 SMNVEV (reference sequence). The V segment lost 4 bases and the J segment 10 bases; nucleotides outside the gene matches: 21. The CDR3 loop spans 18 amino acids. CDR3 sequence: CASSSLPVDRGRGAGAFF. The CDR3 region has the DNA TGTGCCAGCAGTTCCCTTCCTGTAGACAGGGGGCGCGGGGCTGGAGCTTTCTTT.

The chain carries TRBV6-1 and TRBJ1-3; 8 bases line up with TRBD1. Losses at the gene ends were 3 bases for V and 8 bases for J; bases not matched to a gene: 12. The germline gives CDR1 MNHNS, CDR2 SASEGT. The CDR3 has 16 residues. The CDR3 DNA reads as TGTGCCAGCAGTGACCTACCCCAGGGGGCGGCCGACACCATATATTTT. This encodes CASSDLPQGAADTIYF.

This clone was counted only a few times. The chain carries TRBV19 and TRBJ2-7, with D possibly being TRBD2 (6 bases). The CDR3 consists of 14 residues. Deletions cut 7 bases from V and 4 bases from J, with 17 bases between. Germline-derived CDR1 and CDR2 are LNHDA and SQIVND (reference sequence). CDR3 residues: CASKAAGRPYEQYF. The CDR3 nucleotides read TGTGCCAGTAAGGCGGCAGGGAGGCCTTACGAGCAGTACTTC.

J is TRBJ2-1 and V is TRBV7-9, with 8 bases aligning to TRBD1. The CDR3 is 16 residues long. V shed 5 bases, J shed 2 bases, and the junction held 8 bases outside the gene matches. CDR1 SEHNR and CDR2 FQNEAQ come from the germline V gene (reference sequence). CDR3 protein: CASSPQGAGTYNEQFF. The CDR3 DNA reads TGTGCCAGCAGCCCCCAGGGGGCCGGAACCTACAATGAGCAGTTCTTC.

This chain joins TRBV24-1 and TRBJ2-1; 10 bases fit TRBD2. This CDR3 is 15 amino acids long. V shed 3 bases, J shed 10 bases, and the junction held 8 bases outside the gene matches. Germline CDR1 and CDR2: KGHDR and SFDVKD. CDR3 protein: CATSDSGRALGEQFF. The CDR3 coding sequence is TGTGCCACCAGTGATAGCGGGAGGGCCCTCGGGGAGCAGTTCTTC.

V gene TRBV6-4 combines with J gene TRBJ2-7, with TRBD1 identical over 9 bases. Germline V gene lookup returns CDR1 MRHNA and CDR2 SNTAGT. J gave up 6 bases and V 9 bases, and 9 bases lay outside the gene matches. The CDR3 spans 13 residues. CDR3 amino acids: CASIQGARLEQYF. In nucleotides, the CDR3 is TGTGCCAGTATACAGGGGGCGCGGCTCGAGCAGTACTTC.